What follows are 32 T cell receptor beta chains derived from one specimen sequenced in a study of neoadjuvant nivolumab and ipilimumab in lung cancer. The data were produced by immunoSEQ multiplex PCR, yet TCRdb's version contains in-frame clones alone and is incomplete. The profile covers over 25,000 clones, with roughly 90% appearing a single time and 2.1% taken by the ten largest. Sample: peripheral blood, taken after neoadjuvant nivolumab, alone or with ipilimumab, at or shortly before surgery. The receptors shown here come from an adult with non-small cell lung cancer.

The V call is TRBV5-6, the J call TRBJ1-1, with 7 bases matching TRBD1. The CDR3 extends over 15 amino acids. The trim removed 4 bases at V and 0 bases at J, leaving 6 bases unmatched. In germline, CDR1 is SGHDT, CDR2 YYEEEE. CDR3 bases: TGTGCCAGCAGCGGGGGACAGAGAATGAACACTGAAGCTTTCTTT. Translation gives CASSGGQRMNTEAFF.

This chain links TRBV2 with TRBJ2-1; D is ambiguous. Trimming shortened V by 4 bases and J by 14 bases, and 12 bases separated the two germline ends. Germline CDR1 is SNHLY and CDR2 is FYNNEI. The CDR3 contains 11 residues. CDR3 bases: TGTGCCAGCAGTGCGACCTTATATAAGTTCTTC. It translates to CASSATLYKFF.

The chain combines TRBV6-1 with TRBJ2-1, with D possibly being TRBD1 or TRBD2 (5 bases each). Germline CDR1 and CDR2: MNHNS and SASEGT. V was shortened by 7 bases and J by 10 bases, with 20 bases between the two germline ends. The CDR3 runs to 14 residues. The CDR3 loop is CASISRGASNEQFF. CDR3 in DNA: TGTGCCAGCATCTCCCGAGGGGCCTCGAACGAGCAGTTCTTC.

For the CDR3, the DNA is TGCAGCGTTGGTCAGGGACTCAATCAGCCCCAGCATTTT. Residues: CSVGQGLNQPQHF. V usage is TRBV29-1 and J usage is TRBJ1-5, with a possible D match to TRBD1 (5 bases). Germline V lookup: CDR1 SQVTM, CDR2 ANQGSEA. V was cut by 4 bases and J by 3 bases, with 10 bases left in between. The CDR3 is made up of 13 amino acids.

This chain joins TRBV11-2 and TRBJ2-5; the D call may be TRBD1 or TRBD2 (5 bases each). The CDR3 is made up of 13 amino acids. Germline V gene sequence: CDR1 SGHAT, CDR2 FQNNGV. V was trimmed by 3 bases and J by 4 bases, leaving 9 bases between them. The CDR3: CASSFGGPETQYF. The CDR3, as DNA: TGTGCCAGCAGCTTTGGGGGTCCAGAGACCCAGTACTTC.

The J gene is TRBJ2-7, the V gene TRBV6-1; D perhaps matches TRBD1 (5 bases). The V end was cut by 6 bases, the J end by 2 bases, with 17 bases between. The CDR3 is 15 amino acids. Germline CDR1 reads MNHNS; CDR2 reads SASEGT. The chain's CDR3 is CASRDIGRWTYEQYF. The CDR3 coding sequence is TGTGCCAGCAGGGACATAGGACGCTGGACCTACGAGCAGTACTTC.

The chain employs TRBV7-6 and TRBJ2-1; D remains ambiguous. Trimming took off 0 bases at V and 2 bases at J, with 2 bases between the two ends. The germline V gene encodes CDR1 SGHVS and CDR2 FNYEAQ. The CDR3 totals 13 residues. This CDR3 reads CASSLAAYNEQFF. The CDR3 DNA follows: TGTGCCAGCAGCTTAGCGGCCTACAATGAGCAGTTCTTC. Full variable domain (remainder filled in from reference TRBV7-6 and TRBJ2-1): GAGVSQSPRYKVTKRGQDVALRCDPISGHVSLYWYRQALGQGPEFLTYFNYEAQQDKSGLPNDRFSAERPEGSISTLTIQRTEQRDSAMYRCASSLAAYNEQFFGPGTRLTVL.

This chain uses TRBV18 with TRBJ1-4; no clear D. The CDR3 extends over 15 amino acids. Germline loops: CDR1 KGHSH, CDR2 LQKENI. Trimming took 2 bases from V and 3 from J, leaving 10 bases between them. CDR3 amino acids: CASSPYPGANEKLFF. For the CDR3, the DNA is TGTGCCAGCTCACCATACCCTGGGGCTAATGAAAAACTGTTTTTT.

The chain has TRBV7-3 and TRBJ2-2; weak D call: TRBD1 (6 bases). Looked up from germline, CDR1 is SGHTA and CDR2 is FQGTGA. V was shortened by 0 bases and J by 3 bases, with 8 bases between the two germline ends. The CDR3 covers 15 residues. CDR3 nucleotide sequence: TGTGCCAGCAGCTTAACAACAGGGCACACCGGGGAGCTGTTTTTT. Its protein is CASSLTTGHTGELFF.

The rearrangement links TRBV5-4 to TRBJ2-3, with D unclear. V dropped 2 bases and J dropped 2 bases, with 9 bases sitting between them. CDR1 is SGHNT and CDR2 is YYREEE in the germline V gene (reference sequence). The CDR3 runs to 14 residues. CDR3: CASSLGPTTDTQYF. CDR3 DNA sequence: TGTGCCAGCAGCTTAGGACCCACCACAGATACGCAGTATTTT.

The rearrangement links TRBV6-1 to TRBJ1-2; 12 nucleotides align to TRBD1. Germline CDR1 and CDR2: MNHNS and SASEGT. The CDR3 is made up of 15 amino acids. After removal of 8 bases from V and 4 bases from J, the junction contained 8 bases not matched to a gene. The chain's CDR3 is CASLTGGQGAYGYTF. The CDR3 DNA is TGTGCCAGCCTGACCGGGGGACAGGGGGCCTATGGCTACACCTTC.

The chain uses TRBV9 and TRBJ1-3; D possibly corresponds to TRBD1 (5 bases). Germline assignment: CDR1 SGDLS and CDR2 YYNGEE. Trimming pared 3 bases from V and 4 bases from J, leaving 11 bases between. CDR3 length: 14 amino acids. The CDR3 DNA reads TGTGCCAGCAGCGGGGGAGGGGCGGGAAACACCATATATTTT. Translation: CASSGGGAGNTIYF. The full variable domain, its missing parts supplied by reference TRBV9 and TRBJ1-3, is DSGVTQTPKHLITATGQRVTLRCSPRSGDLSVYWYQQSLDQGLQFLIQYYNGEERAKGNILERFSAQQFPDLHSELNLSSLELGDSALYFCASSGGGAGNTIYFGEGSWLTVV.

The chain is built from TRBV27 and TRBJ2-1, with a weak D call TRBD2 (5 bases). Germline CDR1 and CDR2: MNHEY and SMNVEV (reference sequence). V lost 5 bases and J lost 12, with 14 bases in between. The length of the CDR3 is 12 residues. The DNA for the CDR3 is TGTGCCAGCAGTGCCACTAAGGGAGTGCAGTTCTTC. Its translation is CASSATKGVQFF.

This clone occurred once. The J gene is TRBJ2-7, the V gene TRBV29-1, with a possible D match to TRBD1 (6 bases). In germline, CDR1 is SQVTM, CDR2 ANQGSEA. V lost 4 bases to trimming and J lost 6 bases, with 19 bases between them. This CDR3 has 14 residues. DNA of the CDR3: TGCAGCGTTGGTCCCGGGCAGGGGATCGGCGAGCAGTACTTC. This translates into CSVGPGQGIGEQYF.

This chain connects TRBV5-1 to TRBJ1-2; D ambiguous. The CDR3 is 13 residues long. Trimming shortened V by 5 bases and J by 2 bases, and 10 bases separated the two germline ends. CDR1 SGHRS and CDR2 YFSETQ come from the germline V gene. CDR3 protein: CASRKEVNYGYTF. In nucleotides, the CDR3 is TGCGCCAGCAGAAAGGAGGTGAACTATGGCTACACCTTC.

The CDR3: CASSPRAPAGPNTEAFF. Written as DNA, the CDR3 is TGTGCCAGCTCACCCCGAGCGCCGGCGGGACCGAACACTGAAGCTTTCTTT. The J gene is TRBJ1-1, the V gene TRBV18; D perhaps matches TRBD1 (5 bases). Germline lookup yields CDR1 KGHSH and CDR2 LQKENI. The CDR3 consists of 17 residues. V dropped 3 bases and J dropped 1 base, with 18 bases sitting between them.

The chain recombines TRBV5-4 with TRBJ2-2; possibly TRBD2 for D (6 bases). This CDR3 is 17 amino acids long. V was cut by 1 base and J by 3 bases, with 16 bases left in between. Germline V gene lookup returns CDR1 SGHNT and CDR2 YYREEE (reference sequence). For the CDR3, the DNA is TGTGCCAGCAGCTTGACGTGGGGCGGGATGGACACCGGGGAGCTGTTTTTT. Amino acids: CASSLTWGGMDTGELFF.

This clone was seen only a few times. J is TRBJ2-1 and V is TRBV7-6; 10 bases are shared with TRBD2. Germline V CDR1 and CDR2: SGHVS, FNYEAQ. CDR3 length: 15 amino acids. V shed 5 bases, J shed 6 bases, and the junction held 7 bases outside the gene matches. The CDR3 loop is CASSVLAGVANEQFF. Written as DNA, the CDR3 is TGTGCCAGCAGCGTCCTAGCGGGAGTAGCCAATGAGCAGTTCTTC.

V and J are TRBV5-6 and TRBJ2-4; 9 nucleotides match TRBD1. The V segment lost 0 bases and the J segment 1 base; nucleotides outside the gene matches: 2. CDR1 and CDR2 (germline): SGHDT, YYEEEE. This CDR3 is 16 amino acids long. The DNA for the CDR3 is TGTGCCAGCAGCTTGGCTGGACAGGGGGCCAAAAACATTCAGTACTTC. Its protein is CASSLAGQGAKNIQYF.

The CDR3 spells CASSQSPRLYYGYTF. The CDR3 DNA reads as TGTGCCAGCAGTCAGTCCCCCCGGTTGTACTATGGCTACACCTTC. The chain joins TRBV6-1 to TRBJ1-2, with unresolved D. The V gene lost 5 bases and the J gene lost 3 bases, with 16 bases spanning the gap. The CDR3 loop spans 15 amino acids. CDR1 is MNHNS, CDR2 SASEGT, per germline.

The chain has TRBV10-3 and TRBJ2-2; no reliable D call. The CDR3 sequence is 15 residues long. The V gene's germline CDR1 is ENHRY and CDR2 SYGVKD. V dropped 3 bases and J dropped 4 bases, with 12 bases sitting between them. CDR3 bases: TGTGCCATCAGTGATGGGGTTACCCCCACCGGGGAGCTGTTTTTT. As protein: CAISDGVTPTGELFF.

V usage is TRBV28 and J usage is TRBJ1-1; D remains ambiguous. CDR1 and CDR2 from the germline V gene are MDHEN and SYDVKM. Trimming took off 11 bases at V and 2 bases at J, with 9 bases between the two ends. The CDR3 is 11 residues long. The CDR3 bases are TGTGCCGCCGTAAGTAACACTGAAGCTTTCTTT. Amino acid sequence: CAAVSNTEAFF.

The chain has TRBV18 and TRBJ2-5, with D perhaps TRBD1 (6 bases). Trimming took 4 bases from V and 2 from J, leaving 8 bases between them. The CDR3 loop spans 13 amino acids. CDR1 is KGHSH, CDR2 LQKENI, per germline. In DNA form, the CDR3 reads TGTGCCAGCTCACTCGGACAGCAAGAGACCCAGTACTTC. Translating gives CASSLGQQETQYF.

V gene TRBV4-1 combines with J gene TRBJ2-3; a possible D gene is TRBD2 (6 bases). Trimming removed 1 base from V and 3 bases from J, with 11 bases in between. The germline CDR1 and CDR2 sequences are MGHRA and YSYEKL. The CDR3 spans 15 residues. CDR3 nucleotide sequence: TGCGCCAGCAGCCAAGGATTGGGAGGAACAGATACGCAGTATTTT. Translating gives CASSQGLGGTDTQYF.

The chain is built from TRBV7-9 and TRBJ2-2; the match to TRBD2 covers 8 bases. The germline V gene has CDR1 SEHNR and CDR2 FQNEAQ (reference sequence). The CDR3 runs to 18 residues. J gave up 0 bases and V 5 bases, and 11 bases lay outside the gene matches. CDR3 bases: TGTGCCAGCAGCCCCCCTTGGGGCGGGAGGTCGAACACCGGGGAGCTGTTTTTT. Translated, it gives CASSPPWGGRSNTGELFF.

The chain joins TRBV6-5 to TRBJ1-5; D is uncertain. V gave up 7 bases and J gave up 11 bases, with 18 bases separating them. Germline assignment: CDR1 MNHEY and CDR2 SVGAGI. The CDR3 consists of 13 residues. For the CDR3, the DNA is TGTGCCAGCACCGCCGGACCCCATCGGGCCCAGCATTTT. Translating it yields CASTAGPHRAQHF.

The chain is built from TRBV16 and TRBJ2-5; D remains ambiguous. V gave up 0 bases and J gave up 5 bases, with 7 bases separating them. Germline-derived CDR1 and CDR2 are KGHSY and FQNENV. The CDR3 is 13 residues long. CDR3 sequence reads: CASSQSTVETQYF. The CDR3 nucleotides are TGTGCCAGCAGCCAATCCACAGTCGAGACCCAGTACTTC. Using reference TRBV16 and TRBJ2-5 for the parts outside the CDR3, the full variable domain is GEEVAQTPKHLVRGEGQKAKLYCAPIKGHSYVFWYQQVLKNEFKFLISFQNENVFDETGMPKERFSAKCLPNSPCSLEIQATKLEDSAVYFCASSQSTVETQYFGPGTRLLVL.

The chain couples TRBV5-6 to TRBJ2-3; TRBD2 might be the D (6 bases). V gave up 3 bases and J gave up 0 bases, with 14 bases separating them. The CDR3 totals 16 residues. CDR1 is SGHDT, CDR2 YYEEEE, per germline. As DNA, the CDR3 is TGTGCCAGCAGCTGGAACCTAGCGAGAAGCACAGATACGCAGTATTTT. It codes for CASSWNLARSTDTQYF.

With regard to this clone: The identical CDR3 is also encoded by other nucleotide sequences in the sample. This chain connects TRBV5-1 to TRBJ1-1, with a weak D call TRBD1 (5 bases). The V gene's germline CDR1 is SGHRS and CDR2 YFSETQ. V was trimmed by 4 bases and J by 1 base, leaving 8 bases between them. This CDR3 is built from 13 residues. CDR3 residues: CASSPGPNTEAFF. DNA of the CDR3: TGCGCCAGCAGCCCGGGACCGAACACTGAAGCTTTCTTT.

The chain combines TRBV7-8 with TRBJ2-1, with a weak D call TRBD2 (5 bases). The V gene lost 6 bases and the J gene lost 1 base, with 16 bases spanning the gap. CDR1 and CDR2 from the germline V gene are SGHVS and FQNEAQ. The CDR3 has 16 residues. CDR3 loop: CASSNLGGWSYNEQFF. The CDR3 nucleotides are TGTGCCAGCAGTAACCTAGGCGGGTGGTCCTACAATGAGCAGTTCTTC.

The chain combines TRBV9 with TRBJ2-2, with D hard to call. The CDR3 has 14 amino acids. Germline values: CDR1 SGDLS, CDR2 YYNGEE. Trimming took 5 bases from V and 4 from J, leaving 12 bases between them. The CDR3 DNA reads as TGTGCCAGCAGTGCCGGGTCGTCCACCGGGGAGCTGTTTTTT. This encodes CASSAGSSTGELFF.

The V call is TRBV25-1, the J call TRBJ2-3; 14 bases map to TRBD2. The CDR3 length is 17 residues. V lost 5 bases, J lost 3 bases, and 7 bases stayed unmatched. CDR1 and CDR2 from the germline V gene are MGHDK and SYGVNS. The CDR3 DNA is TGTGCCAGCAGTCCCCTGGGACTAGCGGGAGTGACAGATACGCAGTATTTT. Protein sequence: CASSPLGLAGVTDTQYF.